These 17 T cell receptor beta chains originate from one sample sequenced in a study of GPR56 and killer-like receptors on CD4 memory cells. No DNA is given; TCRdb re-called the reads and lists each CDR3 protein once. The sample has around 2,500 distinct CDR3 sequences. Cells were FACS-enriched into one of five CD4+ populations defined by killer cell lectin-like receptor and GPR56 expression. Material for sequencing was memory CD4+ T cells from blood. The source of these receptors is a human donor in good health.

Measured by frequency, this clonotype is large (0.1 to 1%). This chain uses TRBV6-2 or TRBV6-3 with TRBJ1-1; the TRBD1 assignment by TCRdb is unverifiable without DNA. The CDR3 consists of 16 residues. Germline CDR1 is MNHEY and CDR2 is SVGEGT. CDR3 in amino acids: CASSRRGTGGPTEAFF.

Its frequency marks this clonotype as medium-sized. The chain joins TRBV29-1 to TRBJ1-4; the TRBD1 assignment by TCRdb is unverifiable without DNA. This CDR3 spans 13 amino acids. Germline V gives CDR1 SQVTM, CDR2 ANQGSEA. The CDR3 here is CSVTDRGGEKLFF.

Judged by frequency, this clonotype is medium-sized. The J gene is TRBJ2-3, the V gene TRBV6-1; the D gene TCRdb calls, TRBD2, cannot be checked with no DNA. CDR1 and CDR2 from the germline V gene are MNHNS and SASEGT. This CDR3 has 19 residues. The CDR3 reads CASSVQRGGRYSSTDTQYF.

This clonotype is classed as large (0.1 to 1%) by frequency. This chain connects TRBV6-6 to TRBJ2-5; TCRdb lists TRBD2, though no DNA is available to test this call. The CDR3 runs to 13 residues. CDR1 is MNHNY, CDR2 SVGAGI, per germline (reference sequence). Here the CDR3 reads CASRRGGGETQYF.

In terms of frequency, this clonotype is medium-sized. The V call is TRBV19, the J call TRBJ2-3. Per the germline V gene, CDR1 is LNHDA and CDR2 is SQIVND (reference sequence). The CDR3 covers 13 residues. CDR3 sequence: CASSPRGPDTQYF.

Frequency places this clonotype as large. The chain couples TRBV6-1 to TRBJ1-2; as DNA is missing, the TRBD1 call by TCRdb cannot be tested. From germline, CDR1 is MNHNS and CDR2 SASEGT. There are 14 residues in the CDR3. CDR3 loop: CASSFGTGNYGYTF.

This clonotype is called medium-sized based on its frequency. The chain links TRBV7-9 to TRBJ1-6. Germline V gene data show CDR1 as SEHNR and CDR2 as FQNEAQ (reference sequence). This CDR3 is 13 amino acids long. CDR3 amino acids: CASSPEYRSPLHF.

This clonotype is labeled medium-sized based on frequency. The rearrangement links TRBV7-9 to TRBJ2-3. CDR1 and CDR2 (germline): SEHNR, FQNEAQ (reference sequence). The length of the CDR3 is 11 residues. The chain's CDR3 is CASSFPDTQYF.

By frequency, this clonotype is medium-sized (0.01 to 0.1%). The chain links TRBV5-6 to TRBJ2-4; TCRdb names TRBD2, which stays unverified in the absence of DNA. This CDR3 spans 13 amino acids. Germline CDR1 and CDR2: SGHDT and YYEEEE. The CDR3 spells CASSQRESGIQYF.

This clonotype is deemed large by its frequency. V is TRBV6-1 and J is TRBJ1-1. CDR1 is MNHNS, CDR2 SASEGT, per germline. This CDR3 is 14 amino acids long. The CDR3 sequence: CASRLTIGNTEAFF.

This clonotype is called medium-sized (0.01 to 0.1%) based on its frequency. This chain connects TRBV6-5 to TRBJ2-5; no DNA is available, so the TRBD1 call from TCRdb remains unchecked. CDR3 length: 13 amino acids. Germline V CDR1 and CDR2: MNHEY, SVGAGI. CDR3 amino acids: CASRGQVQETQYF.

The genes are TRBV6-2 or TRBV6-3 and TRBJ1-5; TCRdb outputs TRBD1, but without DNA this stays unchecked. From germline, CDR1 is MNHEY and CDR2 SVGEGT. This CDR3 has 15 amino acids. The CDR3 region is CASSNRGQGDQPQHF.

This chain connects TRBV20-1 to TRBJ1-1. CDR1 and CDR2 from the germline V gene are DFQATT and SNEGSKA (reference sequence). The CDR3 is 15 amino acids. CDR3 protein: CSARDGRSPDTEAFF.

The chain's CDR3 is CSAKSRGFTDRNQPQHF. The chain joins TRBV20-1 to TRBJ1-5. The CDR3 sequence is 17 residues long. CDR1 and CDR2 from the germline V gene are DFQATT and SNEGSKA (reference sequence).

The chain couples TRBV4-1 to TRBJ2-1; TCRdb names TRBD2, which stays unverified in the absence of DNA. The CDR3 runs 14 residues. CDR1 is MGHRA, CDR2 YSYEKL, per germline. The CDR3 protein is CASSHRQERYEQFF.

Here the CDR3 reads CASSLSPGAGANVLTF. V gene TRBV7-3 combines with J gene TRBJ2-6; without DNA, the TCRdb call of TRBD1 cannot be checked. The CDR3 runs to 16 residues. Germline V CDR1 and CDR2: SGHTA, FQGTGA.

This clonotype is medium-sized by frequency. The chain employs TRBV7-2 and TRBJ2-4; no DNA is available, so the TRBD1 call from TCRdb remains unchecked. The germline V gene encodes CDR1 SGHTA and CDR2 FQGNSA. This CDR3 comprises 18 residues. CDR3 sequence reads: CASSSPNTGNLAKNIQYF.